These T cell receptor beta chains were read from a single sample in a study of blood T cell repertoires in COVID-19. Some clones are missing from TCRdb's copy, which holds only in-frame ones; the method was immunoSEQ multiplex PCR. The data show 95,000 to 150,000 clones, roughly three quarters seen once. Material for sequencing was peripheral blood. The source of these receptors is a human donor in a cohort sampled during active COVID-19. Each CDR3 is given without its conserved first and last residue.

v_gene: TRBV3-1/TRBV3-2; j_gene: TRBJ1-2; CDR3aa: ASSPGTGVRYGYT
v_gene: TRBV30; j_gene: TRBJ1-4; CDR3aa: AWSQGEKLF
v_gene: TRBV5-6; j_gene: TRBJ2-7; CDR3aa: ASSLGDRDSYEQY
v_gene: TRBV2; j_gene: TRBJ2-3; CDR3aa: ASSEVRTSGTDTQY
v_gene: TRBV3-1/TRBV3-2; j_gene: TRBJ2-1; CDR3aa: ASSQEGRARNEQF
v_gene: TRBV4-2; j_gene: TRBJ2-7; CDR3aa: ASSPRTSGRPLGEQY
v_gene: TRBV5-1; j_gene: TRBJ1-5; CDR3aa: ASSPGQYSNQPQH
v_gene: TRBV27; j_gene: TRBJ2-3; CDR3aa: ASSLETSDTQY
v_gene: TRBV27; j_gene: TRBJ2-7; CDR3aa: ASSRGLAGGSNLGEQY
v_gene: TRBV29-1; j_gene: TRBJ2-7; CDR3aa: SVGTSAPYEQY
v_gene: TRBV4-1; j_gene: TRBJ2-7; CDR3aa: ASRVSVSGINEQY
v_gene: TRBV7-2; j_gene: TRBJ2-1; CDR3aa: ASSRPNRASYNEQF
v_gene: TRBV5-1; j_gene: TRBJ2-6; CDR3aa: ASNPTGSGANVLT
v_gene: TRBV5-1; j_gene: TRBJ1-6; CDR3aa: ASSLALRRAGSPLH
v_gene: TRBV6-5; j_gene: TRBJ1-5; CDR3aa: ASTPGGNQPQH
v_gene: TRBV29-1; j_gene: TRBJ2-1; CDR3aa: SVEDGGGINEQF
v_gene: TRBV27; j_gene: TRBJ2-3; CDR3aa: ASSLWASGGDTQY
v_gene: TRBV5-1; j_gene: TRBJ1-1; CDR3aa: ASSLGQGYTEAF
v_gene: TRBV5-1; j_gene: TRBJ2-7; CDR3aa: ASSLEASGYEQY
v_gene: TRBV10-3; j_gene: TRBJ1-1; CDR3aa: AISDLTEVNTEAF
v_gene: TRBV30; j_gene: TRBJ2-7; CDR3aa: AWSVVGTPFSYEQY
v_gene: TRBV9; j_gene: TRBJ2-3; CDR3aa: ASSGLGDTQY
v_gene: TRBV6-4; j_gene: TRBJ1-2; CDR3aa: ASSDTPEALGGYT
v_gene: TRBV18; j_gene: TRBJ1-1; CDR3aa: ASSPRDRVGWTEAF
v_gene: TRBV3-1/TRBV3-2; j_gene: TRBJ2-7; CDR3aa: ASSSHRGSEQY
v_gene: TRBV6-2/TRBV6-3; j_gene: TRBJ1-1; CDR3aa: ASSFKKDRANTEAF
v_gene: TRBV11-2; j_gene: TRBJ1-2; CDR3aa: ASSFNSMDRPNYGYT
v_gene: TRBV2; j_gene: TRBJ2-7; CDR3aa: ASKGTIAGYEQY